This T cell receptor beta chain is drawn from a study of blood T cells in healthy people across ages. V lost 2 bases, J lost 4 bases, and 10 bases lay in between. From germline, CDR1 is SGDLS and CDR2 YYNGEE. CDR3 length: 14 amino acids. Primers used in a second PCR of roughly 7 to 11 cycles were a sample-barcoded 5' primer and a J-beta primer mix. TCRdb ran MiXCR on the 5' RACE reads and lists one entry per CDR3 protein. The sample lists approximately 1.5 million distinct CDR3 sequences, approximately 43% occurring once. The specimen sequenced was blood. The V and J genes are TRBV9 and TRBJ2-1; D gene unclear. The source of this sequence is a woman between 18 and 30 years old in good health. In DNA, the CDR3 is TGTGCCAGCAGCGTCGAAGGGATGTACAATGAGCAGTTCTTC. This sequence encodes CASSVEGMYNEQFF.